In its sample, the clone carrying this T cell receptor beta chain was seen many times. Its antigen remains unknown. Not enrolled were patients with uncontrolled infection, other autoimmune disease, pregnancy or lactation. This record comes from a study of T cells in Graves' hyperthyroidism and ophthalmopathy. Study summary: Peripheral blood was taken when the disease was first diagnosed, before any treatment began. General observations from the study: From stable hyperthyroidism, ophthalmopathy was separated by a 13 V-J model.

The CDR3 extends over 13 amino acids. Germline V gene lookup returns CDR1 MNHEY and CDR2 SVGAGI. V shed 7 bases and J shed 7 bases, with 13 bases lying between them. Researchers amplified the TCR beta CDR3 regions from RNA transcripts. The HTBI set primed first-round TCR CDR3 RT-PCR. TCRdb re-called the multiplex PCR reads with MiXCR, one entry per CDR3 protein. Found here are more than 500,000 distinct CDR3 sequences, roughly 14% of them singletons; the top ten hold over 3.5%. This receptor was taken from a woman aged 40 to 50 with Graves' ophthalmopathy. The source material was blood. The chain links TRBV6-5 to TRBJ2-2, with TRBD2 as a possible D gene (6 bases). The CDR3: CASKTGEVGELFF. The CDR3 DNA reads as TGTGCCAGCAAGACGGGAGAGGTCGGGGAGCTGTTTTTT.